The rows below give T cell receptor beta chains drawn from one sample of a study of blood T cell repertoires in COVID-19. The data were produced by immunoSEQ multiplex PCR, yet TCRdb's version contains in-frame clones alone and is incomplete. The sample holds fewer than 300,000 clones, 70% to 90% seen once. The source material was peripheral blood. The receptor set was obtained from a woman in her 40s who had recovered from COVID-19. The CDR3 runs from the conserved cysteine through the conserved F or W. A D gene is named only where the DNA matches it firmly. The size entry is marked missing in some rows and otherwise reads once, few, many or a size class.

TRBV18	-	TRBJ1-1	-	TGTGCCAGCTCACTCCAAGGGGGGGCCGCTGAAGCTTTCTTT	CASSLQGGAAEAFF
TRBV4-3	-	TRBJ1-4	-	TGCGCCAGCAGCCAAGATGGATGGACGGGAGGACTGTTTTTT	CASSQDGWTGGLFF
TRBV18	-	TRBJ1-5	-	TGTGCCAGCTCACCAGGGGGGGTGGCTCAGCCCCAGCATTTT	CASSPGGVAQPQHF
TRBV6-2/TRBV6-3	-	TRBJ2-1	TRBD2	TGTGCCAGCAGTTACTCGAGGCTAGCGGGAGACAATGAGCAGTTCTTC	CASSYSRLAGDNEQFF
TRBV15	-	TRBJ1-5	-	TGTGCCACCAGCCCTAGGAGGCCCCCTGGGTATCAGCCCCAGCATTTT	CATSPRRPPGYQPQHF
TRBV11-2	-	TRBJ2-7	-	TGTGCCAGCAGAAGGACAGAATACGAGCAGTACTTC	CASRRTEYEQYF
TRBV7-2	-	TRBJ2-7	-	TGTGCCAGCAGCCAAAGGGGGGCGGGGGTGTACGAGCAGTACTTC	CASSQRGAGVYEQYF
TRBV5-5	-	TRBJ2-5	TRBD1	TGTGCCAGCAGCCTTTTTTCAGGGGGCTGGGAGACCCAGTACTTC	CASSLFSGGWETQYF
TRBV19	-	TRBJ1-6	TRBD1	TGTGCCAGTAGTATGGGACAGGGGGGCCGGTGGCCCCTCCACTTT	CASSMGQGGRWPLHF
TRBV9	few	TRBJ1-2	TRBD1	TGTGCCAGCACCGCTTCTCGGACAGGGACCTATGGCTACACCTTC	CASTASRTGTYGYTF
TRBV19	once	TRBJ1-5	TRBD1	TGTGCCAGTAGTATAGCCCAGGGACAGGGGAGCAATCAGCCCCAGCATTTT	CASSIAQGQGSNQPQHF
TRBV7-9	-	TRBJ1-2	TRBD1	TGTGCCAGCAGCTTAGGGGCAGGGGGAGGATATGGCTACACCTTC	CASSLGAGGGYGYTF
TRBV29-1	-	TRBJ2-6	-	TGCAGCGTTCCCCGCAGGGATCCTAACTCTGGGGCCAACGTCCTGACTTTC	CSVPRRDPNSGANVLTF
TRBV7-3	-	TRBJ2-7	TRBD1	TGTGCCAGCAGCTTAGCGCAGGGGGCATCCTACGAGCAGTACTTC	CASSLAQGASYEQYF
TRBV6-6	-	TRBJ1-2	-	TGTGCCAGCAGTTACGGGGGACTTCGGGGCTACACCTTC	CASSYGGLRGYTF
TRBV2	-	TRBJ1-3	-	TGTGCCAGCAGGGCCATGGGGAGTGGAAACACCATATATTTT	CASRAMGSGNTIYF
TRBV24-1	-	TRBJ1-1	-	TGTGCCACCAGGGGCGTAGGGGCGAACACTGAAGCTTTCTTT	CATRGVGANTEAFF
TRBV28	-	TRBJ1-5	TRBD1	TGTGCCAGCACAGGACAGGGGGGCCCGCGGAGCAATCAGCCCCAGCATTTT	CASTGQGGPRSNQPQHF
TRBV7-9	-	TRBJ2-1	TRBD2	TGTGCCAGCAGCCAGGCTAGCGGGAGTTACAATGAGCAGTTCTTC	CASSQASGSYNEQFF
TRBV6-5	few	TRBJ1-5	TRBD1	TGTGCCAGCAGTTACTCGACAGGGTATCAGCCCCAGCATTTT	CASSYSTGYQPQHF
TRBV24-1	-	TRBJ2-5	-	TGTGCCACCAGGCCACAGGGGGGGGAGACCCAGTACTTC	CATRPQGGETQYF
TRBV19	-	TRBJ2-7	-	TGTGCCAGTAGTGGCAGATCCTACGAGCAGTACTTC	CASSGRSYEQYF
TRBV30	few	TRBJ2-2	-	TGTGCCTGGAGTGCAGGCAACGCGAACACCGGGGAGCTGTTTTTT	CAWSAGNANTGELFF
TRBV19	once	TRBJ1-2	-	TGTGCCAGTAGTTCGGACAGCCCGGGGGGCTACACCTTC	CASSSDSPGGYTF
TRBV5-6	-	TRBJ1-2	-	TGTGCCAGCAGCTTGGCAGGTCCTAACTATGGCTACACCTTC	CASSLAGPNYGYTF
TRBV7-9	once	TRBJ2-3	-	TGTGCCAGCAGCTTTCAGGCCGGGGCAGATACGCAGTATTTT	CASSFQAGADTQYF
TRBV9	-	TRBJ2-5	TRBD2	TGTGCCAGCAGCGTAGCCCCGGCGGGAGGGCGGGAGACCCAGTACTTC	CASSVAPAGGRETQYF
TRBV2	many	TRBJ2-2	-	TGTGCCAGCAGTGAAGCGGGCAGCACCGACACCGGGGAGCTGTTTTTT	CASSEAGSTDTGELFF
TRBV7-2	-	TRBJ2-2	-	TGTGCCAGCAGCGCTCCCCTGGGGACTGTCTCCGGGGAGCTGTTTTTT	CASSAPLGTVSGELFF
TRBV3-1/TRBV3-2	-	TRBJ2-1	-	TGTGCCAGCAGCCAACGGGAGCTGGGTGAGCAGTTCTTC	CASSQRELGEQFF
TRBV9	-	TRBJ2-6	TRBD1	TGTGCCAGCAGCCCCGGACAGGGTGGGGCCAACGTCCTGACTTTC	CASSPGQGGANVLTF
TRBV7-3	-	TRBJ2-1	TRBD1	TGTGCCAGCAGCTCTACCGGGACAGGGTGGGCTGAGCAGTTCTTC	CASSSTGTGWAEQFF
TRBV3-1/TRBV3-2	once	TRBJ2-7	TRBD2	TGTGCCAGCAGCCACGCGGGGGTTTTGGGCGAGCAGTACTTC	CASSHAGVLGEQYF
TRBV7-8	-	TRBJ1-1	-	TGTGCCAGCGCCGGGGGGGTGGTCACTGAAGCTTTCTTT	CASAGGVVTEAFF